This TCR beta chain is from a study of blood T cell repertoires in COVID-19 (dated by TCRdb to 2020 to 2022). Study-wide context: Collaborator samples came from the United States, Italy and Spain and covered acute and convalescent phases of COVID-19. The prospective study material was composed of cDNA or gDNA derived from T cells, B-cell-depleted T cells, or PBMCs. Subjects who had been exposed to COVID-19, were actively infected with it, or had recovered from it provided the deeply sampled blood TCRbeta repertoires that made up the dataset. A freely available public database, intended as a resource for researchers studying the immune response to SARS-CoV-2, is where the repertoires were released. The samples were drawn from two sources: the first 160 participants of the ongoing ImmuneRACE study, and 1,000 to 1,500 subjects contributed by 6 global collaborators. Sample metadata almost always included a de-identified subject ID, COVID-19 status, age in years and sex. Where available, HLA class I and class II types were taken from metadata supplied by the sample provider and were not determined by assay-based typing. Overall study results and their limits: Clinical and demographic metadata were provided uncurated, with the amount varying by source and participant.

One collaborating source in Seattle enrolled patients during active infection and followed them longitudinally through the course of disease. The collaborating institutions used their own protocols to collect whole blood in K2EDTA tubes. Collaborator samples were shipped for TCRbeta analysis as frozen whole blood, isolated PBMCs, or DNA extracted from either sample type. Trimming accounts for 8 bases at V and 3 bases at J, while the number of junction bases matched to no gene is 4. Reading from cysteine to phenylalanine, the CDR3 counts 12 amino acids. Only the CDR3 DNA stays, 36 bases, in frame from base 1. The germline V gene (reference sequence) specifies SEHNR as CDR1 and FQNEAQ as CDR2. This clone came up once. Its cognate antigen has yet to be identified. The record has no base qualities; no much larger clone is one base away. The immunoSEQ Assay, a bias-controlled multiplex PCR, was used to amplify TCRbeta CDR3 regions from genomic DNA. The published analysis was carried out like this. Within the assay, amplification of reference gene primers was used to estimate how many nucleated cells each sample contained. Sequence reads were collapsed and filtered to measure the absolute abundance of every unique TCRbeta CDR3 rearrangement. Productive Simpson clonality was computed per sample as the square root of Simpson's diversity index over productive rearrangements. Held by TCRdb, this immuneACCESS table contains in-frame sequences only and omits some clones. Under half of the omission traces to an unresolved V gene where checked; the cause of the rest is unknown. Clone size and V and J calls were adopted from that table, with D and trimming inferred from the DNA. In this sample the table shows some 180,000 clones, 75% to 85% of which occur a single time. Jointly, the top ten make up 11% of the sample.

This clonotype was sampled from a woman aged 40 to 49 with COVID-19, enrolled during active disease. The sample consisted of peripheral blood. This sequence uses TRBV7-9 and TRBJ2-7, with 7 middle bases fitting TRBD1. The CDR3 in this case is CASQDRNYEQYF. The DNA sequence reads TGTGCCAGCCAGGACAGGAACTACGAGCAGTACTTC.